This is a list of T cell receptor beta chains from one sample in a study of CXCR3-negative and CXCR3-positive naive CD8 T cells. From its re-call of the 5' RACE reads, TCRdb lists each CDR3 protein once, without DNA. Its clone listing holds roughly 89,000 distinct CDR3 sequences. Material: naive CXCR3- CD8+ T cells from blood. These receptor sequences come from a human donor in good health. Some clones in this sample may be carry-over from other donors' samples. CDR3s include the opening cysteine and the closing phenylalanine or tryptophan.

j_call v_call cdr3_length cdr3_aa
TRBJ1-4 TRBV7-6 15 CASSLRRATNEKLFF
TRBJ2-7 TRBV6-5 14 CASSYGAGRDEQYF
TRBJ2-7 TRBV7-2 16 CASSLSRDREFYEQYF
TRBJ1-5 TRBV25-1 13 CASTGNRLAPQHF
TRBJ2-5 TRBV7-9 16 CASSFVGTGGRETQYF
TRBJ2-7 TRBV28 17 CASSFGSSGSLAGEQYF
TRBJ1-2 TRBV7-9 16 CASSSSTGEANYGYTF
TRBJ1-2 TRBV29-1 12 CSVERQGPGYTF
TRBJ1-1 TRBV29-1 13 CSAPRQGATEAFF
TRBJ2-1 TRBV29-1 13 CSFCLGTYNEQFF
TRBJ2-1 TRBV7-9 17 CASSSPETSGGGNEQFF
TRBJ2-1 TRBV28 14 CASSLRERPNEQFF
TRBJ1-1 TRBV14 13 CASSLTRRTEAFF
TRBJ2-1 TRBV4-1 13 CASSRLGQSEQFF
TRBJ1-5 TRBV12-3/TRBV12-4 14 CASSLFSPSQPQHF
TRBJ2-1 TRBV29-1 15 CSVESEEREGNEQFF
TRBJ1-6 TRBV4-3 15 CASSQEWAPGSPLHF
TRBJ2-3 TRBV7-6 16 CASSLPRAGATDTQYF
TRBJ2-3 TRBV12-3/TRBV12-4 14 CASSLKGHTDTQYF
TRBJ2-2 TRBV15 15 CATSRDHKGAGELFF
TRBJ2-1 TRBV18 18 CASSPPVLAGVPYNEQFF
TRBJ1-5 TRBV6-2/TRBV6-3 15 CASSYMTGEGQPQHF
TRBJ2-5 TRBV30 13 CAWGFGMRETQYF
TRBJ1-1 TRBV4-1 13 CASSQTENTEAFF
TRBJ1-6 TRBV6-2/TRBV6-3 12 CASSYPSSTLHF
TRBJ2-3 TRBV29-1 15 CSVEVLAANTDTQYF
TRBJ1-5 TRBV28 13 CASSRRGYQPQHF
TRBJ2-3 TRBV29-1 12 CSVVQGPDTQYF
TRBJ1-1 TRBV20-1 12 CSARQGDTEAFF
TRBJ2-3 TRBV7-9 15 CASSLAVVSTDTQYF
TRBJ1-6 TRBV4-1 17 CASSQDRGDRGYSPLHF
TRBJ2-7 TRBV19 14 CASSSGTQLYEQYF
TRBJ2-1 TRBV5-1 14 CASSLTGLDNEQFF
TRBJ1-2 TRBV29-1 13 CSVEGLGLDGYTF
TRBJ1-2 TRBV6-2/TRBV6-3 14 CASSYLTGLYGYTF
TRBJ2-7 TRBV29-1 13 CSVYMDSNYEQYF
TRBJ2-7 TRBV29-1 13 CSAEGLSSYEQYF